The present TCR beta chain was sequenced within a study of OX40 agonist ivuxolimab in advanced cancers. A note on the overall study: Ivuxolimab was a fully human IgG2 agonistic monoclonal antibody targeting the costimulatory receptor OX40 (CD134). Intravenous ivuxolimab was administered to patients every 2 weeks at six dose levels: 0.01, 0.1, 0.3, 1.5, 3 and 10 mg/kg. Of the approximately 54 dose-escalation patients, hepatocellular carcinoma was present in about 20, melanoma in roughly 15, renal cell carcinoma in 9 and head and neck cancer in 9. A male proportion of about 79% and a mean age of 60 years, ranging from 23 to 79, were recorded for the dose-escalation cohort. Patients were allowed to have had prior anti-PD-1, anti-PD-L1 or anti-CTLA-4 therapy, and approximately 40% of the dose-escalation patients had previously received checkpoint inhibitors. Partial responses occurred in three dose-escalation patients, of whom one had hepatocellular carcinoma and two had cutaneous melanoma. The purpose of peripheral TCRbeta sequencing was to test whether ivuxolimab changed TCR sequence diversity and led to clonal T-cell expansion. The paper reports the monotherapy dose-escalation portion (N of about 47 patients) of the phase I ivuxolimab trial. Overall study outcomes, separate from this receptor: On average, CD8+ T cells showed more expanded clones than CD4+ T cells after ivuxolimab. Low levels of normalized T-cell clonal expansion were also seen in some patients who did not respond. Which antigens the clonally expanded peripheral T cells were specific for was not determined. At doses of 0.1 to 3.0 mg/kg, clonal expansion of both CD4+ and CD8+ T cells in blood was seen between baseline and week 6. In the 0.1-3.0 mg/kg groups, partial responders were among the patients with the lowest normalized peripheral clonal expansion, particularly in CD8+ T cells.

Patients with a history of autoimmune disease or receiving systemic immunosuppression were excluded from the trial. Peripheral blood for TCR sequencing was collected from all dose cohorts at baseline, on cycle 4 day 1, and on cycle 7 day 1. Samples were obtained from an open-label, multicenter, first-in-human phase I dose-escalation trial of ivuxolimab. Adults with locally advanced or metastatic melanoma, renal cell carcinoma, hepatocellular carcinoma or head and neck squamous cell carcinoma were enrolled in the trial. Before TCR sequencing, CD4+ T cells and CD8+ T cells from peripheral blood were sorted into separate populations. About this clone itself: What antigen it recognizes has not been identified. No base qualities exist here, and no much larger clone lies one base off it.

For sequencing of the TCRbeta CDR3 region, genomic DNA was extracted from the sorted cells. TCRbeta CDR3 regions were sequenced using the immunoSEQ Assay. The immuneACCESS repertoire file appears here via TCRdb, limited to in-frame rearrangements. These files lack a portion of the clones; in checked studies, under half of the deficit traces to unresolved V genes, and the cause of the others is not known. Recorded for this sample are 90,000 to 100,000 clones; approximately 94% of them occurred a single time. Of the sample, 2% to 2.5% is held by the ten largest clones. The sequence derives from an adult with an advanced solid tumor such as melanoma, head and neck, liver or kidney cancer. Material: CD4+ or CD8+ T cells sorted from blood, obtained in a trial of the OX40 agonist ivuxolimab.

The CDR3 has the sequence CASSPSVAGTSTDTQYF. The nucleotides are TGTGCCAGCAGCCCCTCCGTAGCAGGGACAAGCACAGATACGCAGTATTTT. Here the chain combines TRBV7-3 and TRBJ2-3; 6 matching bases give a weak D call of TRBD1. Based on the germline V gene, the CDR1 and CDR2 sequences are SGHTA and FQGTGA. The CDR3 has 17 amino acids, counting the end cysteine and phenylalanine. Solely the CDR3 DNA is kept, with 51 bases framed from the first base. At the junction V is shortened by 5 bases and J by 0 bases, with 18 bases in between.